This T cell receptor beta chain was recovered during a study of T cell repertoires in cytomegalovirus infection. At the level of the study: Newly reported HLA-C-restricted and thoroughly characterized HLA-B-restricted CMV epitopes were employed.

CDR3 size: 15 residues. Trimming removed 5 bases from V and 4 bases from J, with 14 bases in between. CDR1 and CDR2 (germline): SGHVS, FQNEAQ. TCRdb passed the reads through MiXCR, listing each CDR3 protein once. Of just over 450,000 distinct CDR3 sequences in the sample, 42% were seen once. On this clonotype: Its antigen is undetermined.

This clonotype was obtained from a human donor in good health (CMV status not recorded). Some clones in this sample may be carry-over from other donors' samples. The starting material was cultured PBMCs, obtained from culture after CMV antigen stimulation. This rearrangement joins TRBV7-8 to TRBJ2-2, with unresolved D. The CDR3 reads CASSHLLESTGELFF. CDR3 nucleotide sequence: TGTGCCAGCAGCCATCTGTTGGAAAGCACCGGGGAGCTGTTTTTT.